This T cell receptor beta chain was profiled in a study of OX40 agonist ivuxolimab in advanced cancers. Comments on this clone: The antigen is not known.

Trimming stripped 3 bases from V and 7 bases from J, with 16 bases between. Germline V CDR1 and CDR2: MNHEY, SMNVEV (reference sequence). The CDR3 length is 15 residues. No patient had autoimmune disease or received systemic immunosuppression. General study results and limits: More expanded clones were found, on average, in CD8+ than in CD4+ T cells.

Some clones are missing from TCRdb's copy, which holds only in-frame ones; the method was immunoSEQ multiplex PCR. The sample consists of 60,000 to 75,000 clones, about 91% of them appearing once. This chain joins TRBV27 and TRBJ1-5; a possible D gene is TRBD1 (6 bases). This TCR derives from an adult with an advanced solid tumor such as melanoma, head and neck, liver or kidney cancer. This sample comprised CD4+ or CD8+ T cells sorted from blood, obtained in a trial of the OX40 agonist ivuxolimab. The CDR3 DNA reads TGTGCCAGCAGTTTGACCAGGGGTGGGAGCCAGCCCCAGCATTTT. Amino acid sequence: CASSLTRGGSQPQHF.